This T cell receptor (beta chain) was documented in a study of cytomegalovirus exposure and HLA in healthy donors. Study results and caveats: Researchers catalogued approximately 170 TCR beta chains as cytomegalovirus-associated.

These donors, healthy bone marrow donors, were studied. V lost 5 bases, J lost 12 bases, and 12 bases stayed unmatched. The CDR3 runs to 13 residues. Germline CDR1 is LNHDA and CDR2 is SQIVND (reference sequence). The PCR had 60 Vbeta and 13 Jbeta primers. Sequenced by immunoSEQ multiplex PCR; TCRdb stores in-frame clones only, minus some. The data hold over 80,000 clones, with roughly 74% observed a single time. About this clone: Its antigen is currently unknown.

The sequenced sample consisted of PBMCs. The receptor was isolated from a female donor in good health and CMV-seropositive. The chain combines TRBV19 with TRBJ2-5, with 7 positions matching TRBD1. CDR3 sequence: CASSPGQVAVKYF. CDR3 coding DNA: TGTGCCAGTAGTCCCGGACAGGTTGCGGTCAAGTACTTC.